The 10 T cell receptor beta chains below were found in one sample sequenced in a study of cytomegalovirus exposure and HLA in healthy donors. Profiling relied on immunoSEQ multiplex PCR, and the TCRdb table lists in-frame clones only, not all of them. The sample consists of 100,000 or so clones, 87% of them appearing once. Sequenced input: PBMCs. All receptors come from a woman in her 30s in good health and CMV-seronegative.

This clone occurred once. The V call is TRBV7-9, the J call TRBJ2-3; D is uncertain. Germline V CDR1 and CDR2: SEHNR, FQNEAQ (reference sequence). Trimming pared 4 bases from V and 6 bases from J, leaving 8 bases between. CDR3 length: 12 amino acids. The CDR3 nucleotides read TGTGCCAGCAGCTACATGTCCGATACGCAGTATTTT. It specifies CASSYMSDTQYF. The full variable domain, with the rest looked up from reference TRBV7-9 and TRBJ2-3, is DTGVSQNPRHKITKRGQNVTFRCDPISEHNRLYWYRQTLGQGPEFLTYFQNEAQLEKSRLLSDRFSAERPKGSFSTLEIQRTEQGDSAMYLCASSYMSDTQYFGPGTRLTVL.

The rearrangement links TRBV7-8 to TRBJ2-1; 12 bases map to TRBD2. There are 16 residues in the CDR3. CDR1 and CDR2 from the germline V gene are SGHVS and FQNEAQ. The J segment lost 7 bases and the V segment lost 0 bases, leaving 4 bases of the junction unmatched. CDR3 protein: CASSLAASGRGNEQFF. In DNA form, the CDR3 reads TGTGCCAGCAGCTTAGCGGCTAGCGGGAGGGGTAATGAGCAGTTCTTC.

The CDR3 DNA reads as TGCAGCGTGGGCCTCGGACAGGGGTGGGGCTACACCTTC. Its translation is CSVGLGQGWGYTF. The gene calls are TRBV29-1 and TRBJ1-2; 9 bases align to TRBD1. V lost 6 bases, J lost 8 bases, and 10 bases stayed unmatched. Germline CDR1 and CDR2: SQVTM and ANQGSEA. This CDR3 region has 13 residues.

This chain connects TRBV7-9 to TRBJ1-4; D unresolved. The V end lost 5 bases, the J end lost 3 bases, and 13 bases lay between the germline ends. CDR1 and CDR2 from the germline V gene are SEHNR and FQNEAQ (reference sequence). The CDR3 consists of 15 residues. CDR3 protein: CASSLPTEPNEKLFF. The CDR3, as DNA: TGTGCCAGCAGCCTACCGACGGAGCCTAATGAAAAACTGTTTTTT.

V and J are TRBV2 and TRBJ2-2, with a tentative D call TRBD2 (6 bases). V gave up 6 bases and J gave up 4 bases, with 12 bases separating them. The CDR3 extends over 14 amino acids. CDR1 is SNHLY, CDR2 FYNNEI, per germline. The CDR3 reads CASRIGGLTGELFF. As DNA, the CDR3 is TGTGCCAGCAGAATCGGGGGTCTCACCGGGGAGCTGTTTTTT.

CDR3 DNA sequence: TGTGCCAGCAGGGGGGGAAACACTGAAGCTTTCTTT. This codes for CASRGGNTEAFF. The V and J genes are TRBV28 and TRBJ1-1, with D maybe TRBD1 (5 bases). V dropped 6 bases and J dropped 2 bases, with 7 bases sitting between them. The CDR3 contains 12 residues. The germline gives CDR1 MDHEN, CDR2 SYDVKM.

The chain joins TRBV4-1 to TRBJ2-7, with D perhaps matching TRBD2 (6 bases). The germline V gene encodes CDR1 MGHRA and CDR2 YSYEKL. CDR3 size: 15 residues. V was pared by 4 bases and J by 5 bases, with 18 bases between. CDR3 nucleotides: TGCGCCAGCAGCCCCTTTGGGCTGGGGGGTGACGAGCAGTACTTC. It encodes CASSPFGLGGDEQYF.

The chain couples TRBV7-9 to TRBJ2-7; unclear D gene. From germline, CDR1 is SEHNR and CDR2 FQNEAQ (reference sequence). V was trimmed by 2 bases and J by 2 bases, leaving 10 bases between them. The CDR3 consists of 14 residues. CDR3 DNA sequence: TGTGCCAGCAGCTTATTGGCCATTCCCTACGAGCAGTACTTC. Translating gives CASSLLAIPYEQYF.

The chain links TRBV5-1 to TRBJ2-1; D unclear. Germline V gene data show CDR1 as SGHRS and CDR2 as YFSETQ. The CDR3 covers 14 residues. V was shortened by 6 bases and J by 4 bases, with 14 bases between the two germline ends. The CDR3 DNA is TGCGCCAGCAACCCAACCCCTAGGTACAATGAGCAGTTCTTC. Residues: CASNPTPRYNEQFF. Complete variable domain (other parts from reference TRBV5-1 and TRBJ2-1): KAGVTQTPRYLIKTRGQQVTLSCSPISGHRSVSWYQQTPGQGLQFLFEYFSETQRNKGNFPGRFSGRQFSNSRSEMNVSTLELGDSALYLCASNPTPRYNEQFFGPGTRLTVL.

V is TRBV6-5 and J is TRBJ1-2; TRBD1 aligns across 9 bases. This CDR3 comprises 14 residues. Germline CDR1 MNHEY, CDR2 SVGAGI. The junction had 9 bases not matched to a gene; V was cut back by 5 bases and J by 8 bases. The CDR3 nucleotides read TGTGCCAGCAGTCCCGGACAGGGGTTTAGAGGCTACACCTTC. Residues: CASSPGQGFRGYTF.